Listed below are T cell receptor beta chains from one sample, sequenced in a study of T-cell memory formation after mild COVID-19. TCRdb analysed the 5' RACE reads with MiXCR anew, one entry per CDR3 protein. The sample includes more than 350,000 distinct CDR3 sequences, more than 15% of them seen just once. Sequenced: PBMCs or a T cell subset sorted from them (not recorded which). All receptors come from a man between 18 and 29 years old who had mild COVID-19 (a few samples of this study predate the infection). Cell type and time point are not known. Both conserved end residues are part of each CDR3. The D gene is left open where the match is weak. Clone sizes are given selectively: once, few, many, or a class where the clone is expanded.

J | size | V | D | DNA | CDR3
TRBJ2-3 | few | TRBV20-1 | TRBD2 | TGCAGTGCTTCCGGGACTAGCGGGAGCACAGATACGCAGTATTTT | CSASGTSGSTDTQYF
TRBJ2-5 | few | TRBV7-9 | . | TGTGCCTCGGGGCCGGTCCAAGAGACCCAGTACTTC | CASGPVQETQYF
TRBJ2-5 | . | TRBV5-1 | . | TGCGCCAGCAGCGCTAGACAAAGCGGGGAGACCCAGTACTTC | CASSARQSGETQYF
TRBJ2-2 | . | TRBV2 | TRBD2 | TGTGCCAGCAGTGAAATAGGGAGGGCCGGGGAGCTGTTTTTT | CASSEIGRAGELFF
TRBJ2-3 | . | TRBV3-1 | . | TGTGCCAGCAGCCAGAAGCAGACAGATACGCAGTATTTT | CASSQKQTDTQYF
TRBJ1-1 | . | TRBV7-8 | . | TGTGCCAGCAGCCCGACAGGACCACGGGGCACTGAAGCTTTCTTT | CASSPTGPRGTEAFF
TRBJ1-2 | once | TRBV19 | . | TGTGCCAGTAGTATGATATCCAACTATGGCTACACCTTC | CASSMISNYGYTF
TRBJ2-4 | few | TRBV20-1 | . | TGCAGTGCTAGAGGGGCGGGAACCAAAAACATTCAGTACTTC | CSARGAGTKNIQYF
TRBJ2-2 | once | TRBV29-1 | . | TGCAGCGTGGAGGACGGTAGCGCGGCCGGGGAGCTGTTTTTT | CSVEDGSAAGELFF
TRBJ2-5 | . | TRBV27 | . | TGTGCCAGCAGTTTATCAGATGGGTTGGCCCAGTACTTC | CASSLSDGLAQYF
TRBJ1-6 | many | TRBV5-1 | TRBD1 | TGCGCCAGCAGCGTGGACAGGGCAGATTCACCCCTCCACTTT | CASSVDRADSPLHF
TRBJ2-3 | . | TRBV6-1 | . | TGTGCCAGCAGTGACCGCTTTAGAGCAGATACGCAGTATTTT | CASSDRFRADTQYF
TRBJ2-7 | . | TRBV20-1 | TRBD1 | TGCAGTGCTTGGGACAGGGGGAGAGTCTACGAGCAGTACTTC | CSAWDRGRVYEQYF
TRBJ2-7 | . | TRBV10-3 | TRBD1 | TGTGCCATCACCCCCTCCTCCGGGACAGGGTTCTACGAGCAGTACTTC | CAITPSSGTGFYEQYF
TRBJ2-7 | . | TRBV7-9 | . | TGTGCCAGCAGCCGGCCGGAGGGAAGCTCCTACGAGCAGTACTTC | CASSRPEGSSYEQYF
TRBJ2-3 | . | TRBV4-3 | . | TGCGCCAGCAGCCAACTACACGGGACGCTCCCCGCAGATACGCAGTATTTT | CASSQLHGTLPADTQYF
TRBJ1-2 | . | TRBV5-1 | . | TGCGCCAGCAGCTTCGAACAGGGAGGTTCTAACTATGGCTACACCTTC | CASSFEQGGSNYGYTF
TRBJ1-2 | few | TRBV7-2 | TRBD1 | TGTGCCAGCAGCTTAGATGACAGGGAATATGGCTACACCTTC | CASSLDDREYGYTF
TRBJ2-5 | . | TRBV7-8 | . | TGTGCCAGCAGCCCAGGATTGGACCGGGAGACCCAGTACTTC | CASSPGLDRETQYF
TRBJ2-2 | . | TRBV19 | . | TGTGCCAGTAGTAACCCCCGGCGGCAGTCCACCGGGGAGCTGTATTTT | CASSNPRRQSTGELYF
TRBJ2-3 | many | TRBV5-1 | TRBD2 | TGCGCCAGCAGCTTGGTCCAGCGGGGTACGCAGTATTTT | CASSLVQRGTQYF
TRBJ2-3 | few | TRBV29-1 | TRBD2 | TGCAGCGAGAGCCGCGGGGGGACCACGGATACGCAGTATTTT | CSESRGGTTDTQYF
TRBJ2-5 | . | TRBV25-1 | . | TGTGCCAGCACAGGACAACATGAGGACCCGACCGGGGAGACCCAGTACTTC | CASTGQHEDPTGETQYF
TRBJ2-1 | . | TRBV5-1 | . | TGCGCCAGCAGTGAATTGGACAGCGCGTACAATGAGCAGTTCTTC | CASSELDSAYNEQFF
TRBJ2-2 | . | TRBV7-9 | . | TGTGCCAGCTCCATCGGATTGAACTTTGCCGGGGAGCTGTTTTTT | CASSIGLNFAGELFF
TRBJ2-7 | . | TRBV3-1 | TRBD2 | TGTGCCAGCAGCCAAGATTTACGGACTAGCGGCTACGAGCAGTACTTC | CASSQDLRTSGYEQYF
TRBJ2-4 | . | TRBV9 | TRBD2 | TGTGCCAGCAGCGTAGCCGGGGGGGGATATGACATTCAGTACTTC | CASSVAGGGYDIQYF
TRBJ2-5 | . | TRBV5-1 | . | TGCGCCAGCAGCCCCCCGAGCGGGCGCCAAGAGACCCAGTACTTC | CASSPPSGRQETQYF
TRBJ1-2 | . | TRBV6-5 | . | TGTGCCAGCAGCCATAGACCCCGACAGGCGGACAGTGGCTACACCTTC | CASSHRPRQADSGYTF
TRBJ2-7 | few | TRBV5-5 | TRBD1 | TGTGCCAGCAACCGGGACAGTTCCTACGAGCAGTACTTC | CASNRDSSYEQYF
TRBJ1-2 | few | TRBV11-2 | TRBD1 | TGTGCCAGCAGCTGGAGCACAGGGGGTAATGGCTACACCTTC | CASSWSTGGNGYTF
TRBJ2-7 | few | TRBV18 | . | TGTGCCAGCTCACCCGGAGATGCCTACGAGCAGTACTTC | CASSPGDAYEQYF
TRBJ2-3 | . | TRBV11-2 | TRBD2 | TGTGCCAGCAGCCCGACTAGCGGGGGGGCTTTTGGGGCAGATACGCAGTATTTT | CASSPTSGGAFGADTQYF
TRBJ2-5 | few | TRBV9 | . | TGTGCCAGCAGCGCGGGACCCCAAGAGACCCAGTACTTC | CASSAGPQETQYF
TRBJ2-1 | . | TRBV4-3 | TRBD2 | TGCGCCAGCAGCCCTAGCGGGGGAACCTACAATGAGCAGTTCTTC | CASSPSGGTYNEQFF
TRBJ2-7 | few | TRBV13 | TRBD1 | TGTGCCAGCAGCCCACCCCCGAGACAGGGATCCTACGAGCAGTACTTC | CASSPPPRQGSYEQYF
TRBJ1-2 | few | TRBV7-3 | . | TGTGCCAGCAGCTTAGGGGCAGGATCTAACTATGGCTACACCTTC | CASSLGAGSNYGYTF
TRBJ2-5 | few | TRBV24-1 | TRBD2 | TGTGCCACCAGTGATTTGGTTAGCGGGGGATTGGAGACCCAGTACTTC | CATSDLVSGGLETQYF
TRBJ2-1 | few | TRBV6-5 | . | TGTGCCAGCAGTCCCCGGGGGTTCAATGAGCAGTTCTTC | CASSPRGFNEQFF
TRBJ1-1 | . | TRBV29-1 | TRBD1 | TGCAGCACTACCCGGGACAGTATGAACACTGAAGCTTTCTTT | CSTTRDSMNTEAFF
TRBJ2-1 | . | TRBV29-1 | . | TGCAGCGTTGTCTTAACTAGAGATGAGCAGTTCTTC | CSVVLTRDEQFF
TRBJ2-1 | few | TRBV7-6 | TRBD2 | TGTGCCAGCAGCTTAGTCGGGAGGGTAAACAATGAGCAGTTCTTC | CASSLVGRVNNEQFF
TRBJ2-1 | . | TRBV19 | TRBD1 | TGTGCCAGTAGTTTTGGGACAGGGTGGGACGGCTCCTACAATGAGCAGTTCTTC | CASSFGTGWDGSYNEQFF
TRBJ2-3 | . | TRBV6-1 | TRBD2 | TGTGCCAGCAGGCGACTAGCGGGGGCCAACACAGATACGCAGTATTTT | CASRRLAGANTDTQYF
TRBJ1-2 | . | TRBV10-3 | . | TGTGCCATCAGTGAGTGGGAAGGAAACTATGGCTACACCTTC | CAISEWEGNYGYTF
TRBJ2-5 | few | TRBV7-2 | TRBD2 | TGTGCCAGCAGCAGAGGGACTAGCGGGGGAGGTAGAGAGACCCAGTACTTC | CASSRGTSGGGRETQYF
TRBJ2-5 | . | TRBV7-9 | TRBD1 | TGTGCCAGCAGCTTTAACAGGGGTTTGGAAGAGACCCAGTACTTC | CASSFNRGLEETQYF
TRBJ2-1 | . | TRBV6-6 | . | TGTGCCAGCAGTACCTATTACAATGAGCAGTTCTTC | CASSTYYNEQFF
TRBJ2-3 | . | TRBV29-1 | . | TGCAGCGCCCTGATGGGCTTCAGCACAGATACGCAGTATTTT | CSALMGFSTDTQYF
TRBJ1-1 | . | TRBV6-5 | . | TGTGCCAGCAGTTACGGGCCTGAAGCTTTCTTT | CASSYGPEAFF
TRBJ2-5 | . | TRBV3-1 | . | TGTGCCAGCAGCCACAGAGACCTCCAAGAGACCCAGTACTTC | CASSHRDLQETQYF
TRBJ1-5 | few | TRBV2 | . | TGTGCCAGCGTCCGGGGGAGCAATCAGCCCCAGCATTTT | CASVRGSNQPQHF